Following are 13 T cell receptor beta chains from one sample sequenced in a study of shared clonotypes between healthy human individuals. Here immunoSEQ multiplex PCR was the method, and the copy in TCRdb shows in-frame clones only, minus some. The table has a few million clones, just over 90% seen once. CD45RO-negative CD8 cells positively selected for CCR7 made up the naive population, which excluded terminally differentiated effector memory CD45RA+ cells. The sequenced material came from naive CD8+ T cells from PBMCs. The receptors were sampled from a man between 18 and 29 years old in good health. Some clones in this sample may be carry-over from other donors' samples.

This chain uses TRBV29-1 with TRBJ2-1; TRBD2 matches at 10 bases. Trimming cost V 6 bases and J 5 bases; bases outside gene matches: 7. This CDR3 is built from 14 residues. Germline lookup yields CDR1 SQVTM and CDR2 ANQGSEA. The CDR3 region is CSVGPLAGDNEQFF. In nucleotides, the CDR3 is TGCAGCGTGGGCCCGCTAGCGGGAGACAATGAGCAGTTCTTC.

The chain combines TRBV27 with TRBJ2-3, with D uncertain. The germline V and J ends were trimmed by 2 bases and 12 bases, with 9 bases remaining between them. In germline, CDR1 is MNHEY, CDR2 SMNVEV (reference sequence). There are 11 residues in the CDR3. DNA of the CDR3: TGTGCCAGCAGTTTAGGGATCCTCCAGTATTTT. Amino acid sequence: CASSLGILQYF.

The rearrangement uses TRBV19 and TRBJ2-1; 9 positions match TRBD2. V lost 4 bases and J lost 9; bases outside the gene matches: 4. The CDR3 loop spans 13 amino acids. CDR1 is LNHDA and CDR2 is SQIVND in the germline V gene (reference sequence). The CDR3 here is CASSRREGVEQFF. The DNA of the CDR3 is TGTGCCAGTAGTAGGCGGGAGGGGGTTGAGCAGTTCTTC.

This clone was detected a few times. The V gene is TRBV21-1, the J gene TRBJ1-1. TRBV21-1 is a pseudogene segment. The CDR3 totals 14 residues. CDR3 DNA sequence: TGTGCCAGCAGCAAAGGAGGCAGTAACACTGAAGCTTTCTTT. The encoded protein is CASSKGGSNTEAFF.

The chain couples TRBV6-1 to TRBJ2-1; 7 bases agree with TRBD2. In germline, CDR1 is MNHNS, CDR2 SASEGT. The CDR3 is 16 amino acids. The trim removed 4 bases at V and 2 bases at J, leaving 8 bases unmatched. In nucleotides, the CDR3 is TGTGCCAGCAGTGTTACCAAGCGGGGCGCCTACAATGAGCAGTTCTTC. Translated: CASSVTKRGAYNEQFF.

CDR3 sequence: CASSYPGVNTEAFF. The CDR3 DNA is TGTGCCAGCAGTTACCCGGGGGTGAACACTGAAGCTTTCTTT. The chain carries TRBV6-5 and TRBJ1-1; perhaps TRBD1 as D (5 bases). The CDR3 totals 14 residues. V was pared by 2 bases and J by 0 bases, with 7 bases between. Looked up from germline, CDR1 is MNHEY and CDR2 is SVGAGI.

V and J are TRBV9 and TRBJ2-7, with 7 nucleotides matching TRBD2. Trimming removed 4 bases from V and 2 bases from J; junction bases left unmatched: 6. This CDR3 contains 14 residues. Germline V gives CDR1 SGDLS, CDR2 YYNGEE. CDR3 residues: CASSPRLATYEQYF. CDR3 DNA: TGTGCCAGCAGCCCGAGACTAGCAACCTACGAGCAGTACTTC.

The chain has TRBV28 and TRBJ2-7; the D gene could be TRBD1 or TRBD2 (5 bases each). The CDR3 length is 14 residues. Germline values: CDR1 MDHEN, CDR2 SYDVKM. Between the trimmed V and J ends, which lost 6 bases and 6 bases, there was a span of 18 bases. In DNA, the CDR3 is TGTGCCAGCAGACAGTACTCGGGACGGTCCGAGCAGTACTTC. Protein sequence: CASRQYSGRSEQYF. The full variable domain, with the rest looked up from reference TRBV28 and TRBJ2-7, is DVKVTQSSRYLVKRTGEKVFLECVQDMDHENMFWYRQDPGLGLRLIYFSYDVKMKEKGDIPEGYSVSREKKERFSLILESASTNQTSMYLCASRQYSGRSEQYFGPGTRLTVT.

This clone is a singleton in its sample. V usage is TRBV19 and J usage is TRBJ1-5; D not resolved. V was pared by 4 bases and J by 7 bases, with 20 bases between. This CDR3 spans 16 amino acids. Germline assignment: CDR1 LNHDA and CDR2 SQIVND (reference sequence). CDR3 sequence (DNA): TGTGCCAGTAGTACCCACGACGGGGAGGAAGACCAGCCCCAGCATTTT. It specifies CASSTHDGEEDQPQHF.

J is TRBJ2-7 and V is TRBV4-2, with 10 bases matching TRBD2. The germline CDR1 and CDR2 sequences are LGHNA and YNFKEQ. The CDR3 length is 15 residues. V gave up 1 base and J gave up 5 bases; unmatched junction bases: 5. This CDR3 reads CASSQASGRSHEQYF. CDR3 in DNA: TGTGCCAGCAGCCAAGCTAGCGGGAGAAGCCACGAGCAGTACTTC.

About this clone: Other DNA variants within this sample encode the same CDR3. The chain couples TRBV5-1 to TRBJ2-7; tentative D call: TRBD1 (5 bases). CDR3 size: 12 residues. Trimming cost V 7 bases and J 0 bases, with 8 bases left between them. Germline CDR1 reads SGHRS; CDR2 reads YFSETQ. The CDR3 sequence: CASGQGSYEQYF. CDR3 DNA sequence: TGCGCCAGCGGGCAGGGCTCCTACGAGCAGTACTTC.

The chain recombines TRBV7-8 with TRBJ2-2; 8 nucleotides line up with TRBD2. The germline V gene has CDR1 SGHVS and CDR2 FQNEAQ. Trimming took 3 bases from V and 2 from J; bases not matched to a gene: 2. The CDR3 length is 15 residues. The CDR3: CASSLTSANTGELFF. CDR3 nucleotides: TGTGCCAGCAGCTTGACTAGCGCAAACACCGGGGAGCTGTTTTTT.

This clone was found once. The rearrangement links TRBV7-3 to TRBJ2-3; D not resolved. Germline-derived CDR1 and CDR2 are SGHTA and FQGTGA. Trimming removed 3 bases at V and 0 bases at J, with 13 bases between. This CDR3 spans 16 amino acids. The CDR3 spells CASSFPVGGSTDTQYF. In nucleotides, the CDR3 is TGTGCCAGCAGCTTTCCGGTGGGTGGAAGCACAGATACGCAGTATTTT.